These 9 T cell receptor beta chains were all obtained from the same sample, sequenced in a study of OX40 agonist ivuxolimab in advanced cancers. Clones were sequenced by immunoSEQ multiplex PCR, and TCRdb holds only the in-frame ones, with some missing. The sample lists some 90,000 clones; about 90% were seen once. This sample comprised CD4+ or CD8+ T cells sorted from blood, obtained in a trial of the OX40 agonist ivuxolimab. The receptor set was obtained from an adult with an advanced solid tumor such as melanoma, head and neck, liver or kidney cancer.

This clone showed up just a few times. This chain links TRBV19 with TRBJ1-2, with TRBD1 as a possible D gene (5 bases). Germline values: CDR1 LNHDA, CDR2 SQIVND (reference sequence). The V gene lost 5 bases and the J gene lost 4 bases, with 8 bases spanning the gap. This CDR3 has 12 residues. In nucleotides, the CDR3 is TGTGCCAGTAGTGGGCAGGGCTATGGCTACACCTTC. This sequence encodes CASSGQGYGYTF.

A few counts support this clone. The chain carries TRBV27 and TRBJ2-7; TRBD2 agrees at 15 bases. The V gene end was trimmed by 6 bases and the J gene end by 4 bases; junction bases not matched to a gene: 10. Germline loops: CDR1 MNHEY, CDR2 SMNVEV (reference sequence). CDR3 length equals 17 residues. The CDR3 sequence is CASSAGLAGGRGYEQYF. The CDR3 DNA sequence: TGTGCCAGCAGCGCGGGACTAGCGGGAGGCCGGGGTTACGAGCAGTACTTC.

The chain couples TRBV18 to TRBJ2-7; a weak D match, TRBD2 (5 bases). Germline V gene data show CDR1 as KGHSH and CDR2 as LQKENI. The germline V and J ends were trimmed by 6 bases and 2 bases, with 17 bases remaining between them. This CDR3 is 15 amino acids long. In DNA form, the CDR3 reads TGTGCCAGCTCCCCTGGACTCGATCCCCCCTACGAGCAGTACTTC. This sequence encodes CASSPGLDPPYEQYF.

The V call is TRBV11-3, the J call TRBJ1-5; unclear D gene. Germline V lookup: CDR1 SGHNT, CDR2 YENEEA. The CDR3 has 14 amino acids. Trimming left V 1 base short and J 9 bases short, with 13 bases between. As DNA, the CDR3 is TGTGCCAGCAGCTTAGGTGACGGTCCACGGCCCCAGCATTTT. Its translation is CASSLGDGPRPQHF.

The genes are TRBV27 and TRBJ2-5, with 7 bases matching TRBD1. The CDR3 loop spans 14 amino acids. J was trimmed by 0 bases and V by 5 bases; bases with no gene match: 3. Per the germline V gene, CDR1 is MNHEY and CDR2 is SMNVEV (reference sequence). The CDR3 nucleotides read TGTGCCAGCAGTACAGGGGCCAACCAAGAGACCCAGTACTTC. Translation gives CASSTGANQETQYF.

This chain connects TRBV10-2 to TRBJ1-5; D is undetermined. V lost 4 bases and J 6 bases, leaving 10 bases between the germline ends. This CDR3 is built from 13 residues. CDR1 WSHSY and CDR2 SAAADI come from the germline V gene. CDR3 DNA sequence: TGCGCCAGCAGTGGTACGGTCATTCAGCCCCAGCATTTT. Amino acid sequence: CASSGTVIQPQHF.

This clone was picked up one time. The V call is TRBV2, the J call TRBJ2-1, with D unclear. The V gene's germline CDR1 is SNHLY and CDR2 FYNNEI. The CDR3 has 13 residues. The V gene lost 6 bases and the J gene lost 4 bases, with 10 bases spanning the gap. The CDR3 DNA is TGTGCCAGCAGGGAACAGATTTACAATGAGCAGTTCTTC. Encoded protein: CASREQIYNEQFF.

The chain links TRBV6-1 to TRBJ1-4; D unresolved. V gave up 3 bases and J gave up 0 bases, with 8 bases separating them. This CDR3 has 15 amino acids. The germline gives CDR1 MNHNS, CDR2 SASEGT. CDR3 coding DNA: TGTGCCAGCAGTGAGTCACCAACAACTAATGAAAAACTGTTTTTT. Protein sequence: CASSESPTTNEKLFF.

The chain couples TRBV5-6 to TRBJ2-3; D remains ambiguous. The CDR3 loop spans 14 amino acids. V was shortened by 2 bases and J by 4 bases, with 11 bases between the two germline ends. Germline lookup yields CDR1 SGHDT and CDR2 YYEEEE. The CDR3 DNA is TGTGCCAGCAGCTTCGAAACTTGGGCAGATACGCAGTATTTT. Protein: CASSFETWADTQYF.